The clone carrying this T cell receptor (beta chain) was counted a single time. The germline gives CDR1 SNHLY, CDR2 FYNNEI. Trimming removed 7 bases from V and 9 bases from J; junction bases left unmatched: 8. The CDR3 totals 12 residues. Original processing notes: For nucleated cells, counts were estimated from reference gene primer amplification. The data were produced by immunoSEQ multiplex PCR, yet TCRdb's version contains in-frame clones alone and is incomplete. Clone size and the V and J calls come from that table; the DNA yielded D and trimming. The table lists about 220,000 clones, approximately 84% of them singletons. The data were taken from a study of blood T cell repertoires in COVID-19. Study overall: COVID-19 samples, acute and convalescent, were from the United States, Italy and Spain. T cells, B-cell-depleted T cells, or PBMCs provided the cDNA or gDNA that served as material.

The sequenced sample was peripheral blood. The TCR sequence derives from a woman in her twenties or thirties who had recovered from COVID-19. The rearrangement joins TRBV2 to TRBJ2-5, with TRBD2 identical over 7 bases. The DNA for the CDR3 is TGTGCCAGCAACGGGAGGTTTGGGCCCCAGTACTTC. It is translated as CASNGRFGPQYF.